The clone carrying this TCR beta chain occurred a few times. This specimen comes from a study of T cell repertoires in cytomegalovirus infection. The trim removed 3 bases at V and 5 bases at J, leaving 5 bases unmatched. This CDR3 is 15 amino acids long. Germline CDR1 reads LNHNV; CDR2 reads YYDKDF (reference sequence). A single record per CDR3 protein comes from TCRdb applying MiXCR to the reads. This table has approximately 490,000 distinct CDR3 sequences, about 11% appearing once. The specimen sequenced was PBMCs. The chain couples TRBV15 to TRBJ2-3; 10 nucleotides line up with TRBD2. This sequence was found in a human donor in good health (CMV status not recorded). Some clones in this sample may be carry-over from other donors' samples. CDR3 loop: CATSRALAGRDTQYF. As DNA, the CDR3 is TGTGCCACCAGCAGGGCACTAGCGGGACGAGATACGCAGTATTTT.